This TCR beta chain derives from a study of identical twins. Using its own MiXCR run on the 5' RACE reads, TCRdb lists one record per CDR3 protein. The repertoire holds 550,000 to 800,000 distinct CDR3 sequences, with about 7% as singletons. The CDR3 has 13 amino acids. Looked up from germline, CDR1 is MNHEY and CDR2 is SVGEGT. Trimming shortened V by 3 bases and J by 6 bases, and 11 bases separated the two germline ends. This clonotype came up a few times. The sample was also linked to a second study, of yellow fever vaccine responses in identical twins.

The sample taken for sequencing was PBMCs. The source of this sequence is a woman under 30 in good health. The rearrangement uses TRBV6-2 or TRBV6-3 and TRBJ1-2; no clear D. The CDR3 DNA follows: TGTGCCAGCAGTTATCGGGCAGACAATGGCTACACCTTC. It encodes CASSYRADNGYTF.